This paragraph reports one TCR beta chain. Its antigen is still unknown. Several immunoSEQ 96-well plates shared each subset's DNA, each plate a replicate. Some clones are missing from TCRdb's copy, which holds only in-frame ones; the method was immunoSEQ multiplex PCR. The repertoire consists of around 200,000 clones, with about 66% occurring once and the leading ten covering over 9.5%. The data are from a study of shared clonotypes between healthy human individuals. Overall study findings and caveats: It was anticipated that sequencing depth would influence how many clonotypes donors shared.

Germline loops: CDR1 MGHRA, CDR2 YSYEKL. V was pared by 1 base and J by 0 bases, with 16 bases between. This CDR3 spans 18 amino acids. It was into CD45RA+ naive and CD45RA-negative memory subsets that the CD4+ cells were split. This TCR derives from a man younger than 45 in good health. The sequenced material came from memory CD4+ T cells sorted from blood. Subset in this sample: CD45RA-negative fraction. The V call is TRBV4-1, the J call TRBJ2-1; no firm D call. In DNA form, the CDR3 reads TGCGCCAGCAGCCAAGTCGATCTAGGGTTTAGCTCCTACAATGAGCAGTTCTTC. Translating gives CASSQVDLGFSSYNEQFF.